This TCR beta chain was observed in a study of blood T cells in healthy people across ages. For the second PCR, which ran for roughly 6 to 11 cycles, a sample-barcoded 5' primer and a J-beta primer mix were used. TCRdb used MiXCR to reprocess the 5' RACE reads, holding one entry per CDR3 protein. In the table there are around 1,000,000 distinct CDR3 sequences, approximately 25% of which are singletons. The draw of peripheral blood yielded about 9.4 milliliters from each donor. These sequences were also reported in another study, on T cells of mothers and their children. According to that study: All donors were healthy and Caucasian; they were a few mothers and their six children. Researchers report slightly higher, though non-significant, overlap in related mother-child pairs than in unrelated pairs.

This receptor was taken from a girl aged 2-10 years in good health. Sequenced: blood.

CDR3 sequence reads: CASSLREGYTEAFF. The CDR3 DNA sequence: TGTGCCAGCAGTTTAAGGGAAGGGTACACTGAAGCTTTCTTT. This chain uses TRBV12-3 or TRBV12-4 with TRBJ1-1; no definite D call. With 2 bases removed from V and 3 bases from J, the gap between germline ends came to 10 bases. CDR3 length: 14 residues.